The source of this T cell receptor (beta chain) is a study of shared clonotypes between healthy human individuals. Comment on this clone: Its antigen is unidentified.

Notes on the study in general: Several donors showed sharing of approximately 5% of naive CD4 clonotypes.

At deep level, the assay was performed. Sequenced by immunoSEQ multiplex PCR; TCRdb stores in-frame clones only, minus some. The sample records under 700,000 clones, 95% being singletons. The CDR3 extends over 15 amino acids. Germline values: CDR1 MDHEN, CDR2 SYDVKM. V shed 5 bases and J shed 0 bases, with 13 bases lying between them. Selected positively for CCR7 and CD45RO-negative, naive CD8 cells excluded terminally differentiated effector memory CD45RA+ cells. This clonotype was obtained from a woman in her 30s in good health. This chain links TRBV28 with TRBJ1-1; unclear D gene. What was sequenced was naive CD8+ T cells sorted from blood. CDR3 DNA: TGTGCCAGCAGTACCAGACCAGGTGTGAACACTGAAGCTTTCTTT. The encoded protein is CASSTRPGVNTEAFF.